The source of this T cell receptor beta chain is a study of cytomegalovirus exposure and HLA in healthy donors. CDR3 length: 15 residues. The germline V gene encodes CDR1 SGHVS and CDR2 FQNEAQ. Trimming took 5 bases from V and 0 from J, leaving 10 bases between them. 13 Jbeta primers and 60 Vbeta primers were used for the PCR. The assay was immunoSEQ multiplex PCR, and TCRdb's table has in-frame clones only and misses some. Here the sample spans roughly 170,000 clones, roughly 80% being singletons. Study-level findings and limits: Many donors carried some public TCRs, although rarity characterized most TCR sequences. Cytomegalovirus association was assigned to some 160 TCR beta chains. The classifier reportedly diagnosed cytomegalovirus status with high specificity and sensitivity.

This clone appeared a single time. Its specificity is not known. The receptor's source is a woman under 30 in good health and CMV-seronegative. Material: PBMCs. J is TRBJ1-4 and V is TRBV7-8; TRBD1 might be the D (6 bases). DNA for the CDR3: TGTGCCAGCAGCGTCACAGGGACAACTAATGAAAAACTGTTTTTT. Translated, it gives CASSVTGTTNEKLFF.